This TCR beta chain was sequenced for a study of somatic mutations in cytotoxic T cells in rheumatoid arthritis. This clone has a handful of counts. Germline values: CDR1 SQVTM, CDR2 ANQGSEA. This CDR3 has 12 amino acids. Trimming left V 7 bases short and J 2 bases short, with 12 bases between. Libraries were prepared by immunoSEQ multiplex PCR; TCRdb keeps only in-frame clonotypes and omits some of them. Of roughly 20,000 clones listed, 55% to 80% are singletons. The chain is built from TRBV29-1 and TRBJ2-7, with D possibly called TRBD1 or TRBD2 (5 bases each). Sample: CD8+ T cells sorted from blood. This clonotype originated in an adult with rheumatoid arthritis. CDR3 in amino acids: CSAGPAPYEQYF. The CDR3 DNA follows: TGCAGCGCGGGACCGGCCCCCTACGAGCAGTACTTC.